This TCR beta chain emerged from a study of blood T cells in healthy people across ages. Using a J-beta primer mix together with a sample-barcoded 5' primer, a second PCR was run for roughly 7 to 11 cycles. MiXCR was run by TCRdb on the 5' RACE reads, yielding one entry per CDR3 protein. The sample holds over a million distinct CDR3 sequences, approximately 43% seen once. This CDR3 spans 13 amino acids. V lost 2 bases and J 7 bases, leaving 11 bases between the germline ends. The germline V gene has CDR1 KGHSH and CDR2 LQKENI. Each donor's blood draw was around 9.2 milliliters of peripheral blood. This clonotype was seen a few times. Its antigen remains unknown. Whole-study findings and limits: Higher naive T cell percentage went strongly together with higher TCR beta diversity.

Specimen: blood. The source is a woman aged 18-29 years in good health. V gene TRBV18 combines with J gene TRBJ1-2; D not certain. The CDR3 region has the DNA TGTGCCAGCTCACCAGACGGGTTTACTGGCTACACCTTC. This encodes CASSPDGFTGYTF.